This T cell receptor (beta chain) was identified during a study of blood T cell repertoires in COVID-19. Profiling relied on immunoSEQ multiplex PCR, and the TCRdb table lists in-frame clones only, not all of them. The repertoire includes about 190,000 clones, about 80% of them detected once, and approximately 4.7% sits in the top ten. CDR3 size: 13 residues. CDR1 MDHEN and CDR2 SYDVKM come from the germline V gene. The germline V and J ends were trimmed by 7 bases and 4 bases, with 11 bases remaining between them. The source is an older woman with acute COVID-19. V is TRBV28 and J is TRBJ1-3, with a possible D match to TRBD1 (5 bases). Input material: PBMCs or T cells enriched from blood (not recorded which). The CDR3 sequence: CASIGRAGNTIYF. The CDR3 DNA sequence: TGTGCCAGCATCGGCAGGGCAGGAAACACCATATATTTT.